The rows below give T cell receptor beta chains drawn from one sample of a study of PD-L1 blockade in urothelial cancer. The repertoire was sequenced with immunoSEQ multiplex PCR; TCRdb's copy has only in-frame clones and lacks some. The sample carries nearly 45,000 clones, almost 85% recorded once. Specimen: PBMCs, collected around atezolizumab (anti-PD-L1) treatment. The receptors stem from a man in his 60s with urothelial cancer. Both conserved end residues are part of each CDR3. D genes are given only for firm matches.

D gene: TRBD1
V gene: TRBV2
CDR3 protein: CASIGGRGRDGYTF

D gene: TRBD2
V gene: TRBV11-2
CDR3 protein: CASSLERAGVETQYF

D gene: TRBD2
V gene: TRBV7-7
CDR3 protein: CASSSSSSGGDTQYF

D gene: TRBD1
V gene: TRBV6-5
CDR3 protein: CASGVGQGRRPQHF

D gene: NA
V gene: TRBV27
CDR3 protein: CASSTGATEAFF

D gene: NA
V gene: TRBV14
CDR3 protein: CASSRGVVEKLFF

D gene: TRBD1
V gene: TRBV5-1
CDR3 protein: CASSLAGQGIGYTF

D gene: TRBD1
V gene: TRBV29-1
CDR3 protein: CSVEGQGPGYTF

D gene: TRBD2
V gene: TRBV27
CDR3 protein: CASSNLAGAQGDTQYF

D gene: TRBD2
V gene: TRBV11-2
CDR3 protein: CASSLDTERLAGESYNEQFF

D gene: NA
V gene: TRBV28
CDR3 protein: CASRGGQYFNEKLFF

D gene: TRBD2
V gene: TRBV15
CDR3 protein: CATSSAGTSNYEQYF

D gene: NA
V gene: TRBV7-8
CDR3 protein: CASSLFSGITYNEQFF

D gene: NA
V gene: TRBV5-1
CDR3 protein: CASSPEQALAKNIQYF

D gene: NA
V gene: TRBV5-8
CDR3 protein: CASSFDRIYGYTF

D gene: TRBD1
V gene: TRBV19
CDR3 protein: CATKGQALNQPQHF

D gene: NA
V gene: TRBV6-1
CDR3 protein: CASSEAETTEAFF

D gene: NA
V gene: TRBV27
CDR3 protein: CASSLDINPTYEQYF

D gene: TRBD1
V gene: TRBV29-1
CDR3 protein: CSVLGQGTYNEQFF

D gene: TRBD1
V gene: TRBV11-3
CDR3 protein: CASSLGTGGTGELFF

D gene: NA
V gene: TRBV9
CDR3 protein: CASSVGAETQYF

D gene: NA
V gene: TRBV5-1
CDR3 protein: CASSFFTAGEQYF

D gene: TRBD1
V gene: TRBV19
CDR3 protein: CASKTGDEQFF

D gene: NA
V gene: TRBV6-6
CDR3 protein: CASSYRRDEQYF

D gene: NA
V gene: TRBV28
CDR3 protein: CASSGSKTASHSYNSPLHF

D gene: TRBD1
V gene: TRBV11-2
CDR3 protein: CASSSSGQGTYTF

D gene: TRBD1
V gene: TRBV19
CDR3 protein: CASSIQGADEKLFF

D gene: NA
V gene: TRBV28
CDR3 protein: CASMTPRAGQNEKLFF

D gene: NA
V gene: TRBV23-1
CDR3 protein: CASSQPGNQPQHF

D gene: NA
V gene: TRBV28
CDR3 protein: CASTTDSGGNYGYTF

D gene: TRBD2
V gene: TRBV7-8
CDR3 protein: CASTGSGSRQFF

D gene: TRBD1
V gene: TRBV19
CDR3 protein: CATTGTGGSGANVLTF

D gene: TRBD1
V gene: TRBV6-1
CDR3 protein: CASSEGDRYFYEQYF

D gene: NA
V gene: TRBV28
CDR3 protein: CASSTYRVESNQPQHF

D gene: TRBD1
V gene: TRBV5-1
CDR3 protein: CASSTGTGGYYEQYF

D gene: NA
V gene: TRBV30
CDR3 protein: CAWRVEGGYEQYF